This is a list of T cell receptor beta chains from one sample in a study of cytomegalovirus exposure and HLA in healthy donors. Assay used: immunoSEQ multiplex PCR; TCRdb lists only in-frame clones, some missing. The sample gives around 120,000 clones, 80% to 90% of which show up once; around 10% is in the top ten. The source material was PBMCs. Source of these receptors: a male donor in good health and CMV-seropositive. The CDR3 runs from the conserved cysteine through the conserved F or W. The D gene is left open where the match is weak. Clone size is not always given. Where it is, it says once, few, many or a class for expanded clones.

D gene,J gene,V gene,CDR3 length,clone size,CDR3 DNA,CDR3 protein
TRBD1,TRBJ1-1,TRBV19,13,.,TGTGCCAGTAGTATAATGGGGGACAGAAAAGCTTTCTTT,CASSIMGDRKAFF
.,TRBJ2-7,TRBV13,14,.,TGTGCCAGCAGCCTTTCTAGCAGCTCCTACGAGCAGTACTTC,CASSLSSSSYEQYF
TRBD2,TRBJ2-7,TRBV7-6,15,.,TGTGCCAGCAGCTTAGAGGCTAGCGGACACTACGAGCAGTACTTC,CASSLEASGHYEQYF
TRBD1,TRBJ2-7,TRBV27,13,.,TGTGCCAGCAGCGGACAGGGGATTGGGGAGCAGTACTTC,CASSGQGIGEQYF
.,TRBJ2-7,TRBV28,12,.,TGTGCCAGCAGTGTTCGGGCCTACGAGCAGTACTTC,CASSVRAYEQYF
.,TRBJ1-2,TRBV7-9,12,.,TGTGCCACGAAACAGGTTAACTATGGCTACACCTTC,CATKQVNYGYTF
.,TRBJ1-6,TRBV11-3,13,.,TGTGCCAGCAGCTTAGACAGGGAATCACCCCTCCACTTT,CASSLDRESPLHF
.,TRBJ2-5,TRBV5-1,15,.,TGCGCCAGCAGCTCCCGACGGGGGAAACAAGAGACCCAGTACTTC,CASSSRRGKQETQYF
.,TRBJ2-5,TRBV10-3,14,.,TGTGCCATCAGTGAGACAGGGCAGGGAAAGACCCAGTACTTC,CAISETGQGKTQYF
.,TRBJ1-5,TRBV2,13,.,TGTGCCAGCACCGACAGTGGATATCAGCCCCAGCATTTT,CASTDSGYQPQHF
.,TRBJ2-7,TRBV4-1,14,.,TGCGCCAGCAGCCAAGATTTATGGCCCTACGAGCAGTACTTC,CASSQDLWPYEQYF
TRBD2,TRBJ2-7,TRBV5-4,16,once,TGTGCCAGCAGCTTGGCGGGACTAGCGGGATTCTACGAGCAGTACTTC,CASSLAGLAGFYEQYF
TRBD2,TRBJ2-7,TRBV6-6,16,.,TGTGCCAGCAGTCCACTCCGGGCTAGCGGGAGTCGGGAGCAGTACTTC,CASSPLRASGSREQYF
TRBD1,TRBJ2-2,TRBV28,14,.,TGTGCCAGCACGACAGGGCCTAACACCGGGGAGCTGTTTTTT,CASTTGPNTGELFF
TRBD2,TRBJ2-7,TRBV6-5,15,.,TGTGCCAGCAGACGCTTCCCTAGCGGACCCTACGAGCAGTACTTC,CASRRFPSGPYEQYF
.,TRBJ1-2,TRBV15,15,.,TGTGCCACCAGCAGAGGGCGAGGAGGGTCCATTCGCTACACCTTC,CATSRGRGGSIRYTF
.,TRBJ2-5,TRBV28,13,.,TGTGCCAGCAGTTCAATGGACTCCGAGACCCAGTACTTC,CASSSMDSETQYF
TRBD2,TRBJ2-1,TRBV9,16,.,TGTGCCAGCAGCCCCCGGGGGACTAACTCCTACAATGAGCAGTTCTTC,CASSPRGTNSYNEQFF
.,TRBJ1-1,TRBV19,13,.,TGTGCCAGTAGTTCAACGAGGAACACTGAAGCTTTCTTT,CASSSTRNTEAFF
.,TRBJ1-1,TRBV29-1,11,.,TGCAGCGTTGAGACCGGAGGTGAAGCTTTCTTT,CSVETGGEAFF
.,TRBJ2-3,TRBV4-3,15,.,TGCGCCAGCAGCCAAGAAGATGCGGAAACAGATACGCAGTATTTT,CASSQEDAETDTQYF
.,TRBJ2-2,TRBV5-1,12,once,TGCGTCATCCAGCGTAACACCGGGGAGCTGTTTTTT,CVIQRNTGELFF
TRBD1,TRBJ2-1,TRBV10-3,14,.,TGTGCCATCAGAGGAGACAGGGGCCACAATGAGCAGTTCTTC,CAIRGDRGHNEQFF
.,TRBJ1-4,TRBV5-6,15,.,TGTGCCAGCAGCTTGCTAACAGGACCGGGTGAAAAACTGTTTTTT,CASSLLTGPGEKLFF
TRBD1,TRBJ2-3,TRBV4-3,14,.,TGCGCCAGCAGCCCGGACAGGGGCGCAGATACGCAGTATTTT,CASSPDRGADTQYF
TRBD1,TRBJ1-2,TRBV28,13,once,TGTGCCAGCAGTCCAGGGGGCTCCCTCCCTAACACCTTC,CASSPGGSLPNTF
.,TRBJ1-1,TRBV15,14,.,TGTGCCACCGGGAAACCAGGGATGAACACTGAAGCTTTCTTT,CATGKPGMNTEAFF
TRBD1,TRBJ1-1,TRBV14,14,.,TGTGCCAGCAGCCTCGGGACAGGGGGAACTGAAGCTTTCTTT,CASSLGTGGTEAFF
.,TRBJ2-6,TRBV28,14,.,TGTGCCAGCAGCCCCCGGGGGGGGGCCAACGTCCTGACTTTC,CASSPRGGANVLTF
TRBD2,TRBJ2-5,TRBV7-2,14,.,TGTGCCAGCAGCGTCTTCGGGGGGCAAGAGACCCAGTACTTC,CASSVFGGQETQYF
TRBD2,TRBJ2-2,TRBV5-1,16,.,TGCGCCAGCAGCTTGGCTGCGGGAGCGGGCACCGGGGAGCTGTTTTTT,CASSLAAGAGTGELFF
.,TRBJ2-1,TRBV27,14,.,TGTGCCAGCGCACAGGGGGGGCCCCGTGGTGAGCAGTTCTTC,CASAQGGPRGEQFF
.,TRBJ2-3,TRBV7-9,15,.,TGTGCCAGCAGCTTAACCAGGGATGGCACAGATACGCAGTATTTT,CASSLTRDGTDTQYF
TRBD1,TRBJ1-1,TRBV6-5,12,few,TGTGCCAGCACCCAGGGGGGCACTGAAGCTTTCTTT,CASTQGGTEAFF
TRBD2,TRBJ2-3,TRBV11-2,16,.,TGTGCCAGCAGCTTTTTAGCGGGCCAGAGCACAGATACGCAGTATTTT,CASSFLAGQSTDTQYF
TRBD2,TRBJ2-5,TRBV9,16,.,TGTGCCAGCAGCGTAACAGCGGGAGGGCCCTCAGAGACCCAGTACTTC,CASSVTAGGPSETQYF
.,TRBJ1-3,TRBV5-6,11,.,TGTGCCAGCTCAGTCGAAAACACCATATATTTT,CASSVENTIYF
TRBD1,TRBJ1-6,TRBV18,15,few,TGTGCCAGCTCACCCCGACAGGGGGACCATTCACCCCTCCACTTT,CASSPRQGDHSPLHF
.,TRBJ2-1,TRBV19,17,.,TGTGCCAGTAGTATAAGGGGCTGGGACACCCCCTACAATGAGCAGTTCTTC,CASSIRGWDTPYNEQFF
TRBD2,TRBJ2-1,TRBV2,13,.,TGTGCCAGCAGAATACTAGCGGGAGGGGAGCAGTTCTTC,CASRILAGGEQFF
TRBD1,TRBJ1-4,TRBV9,14,.,TGTGCCAGCAGCGTCGGTCAGGGGGGAGAAAAACTGTTTTTT,CASSVGQGGEKLFF
.,TRBJ1-1,TRBV7-9,15,few,TGTGCCAGCAGCCCAGAGGGAGGGGCTAACACTGAAGCTTTCTTT,CASSPEGGANTEAFF
TRBD1,TRBJ1-3,TRBV28,15,.,TGTGCCAGCAGTTTTCGTAGGGGGCCAGGAAACACCATATATTTT,CASSFRRGPGNTIYF
TRBD1,TRBJ1-4,TRBV4-2,15,once,TGTGCCAGCAGCCAAGATTTGCAGGGGGGTCAAAAACTGTTTTTT,CASSQDLQGGQKLFF
TRBD2,TRBJ2-1,TRBV7-3,18,.,TGTGCCAGCAGCCCGAGACCCGTAGCGGGAGGCTCCTACAATGAGCAGTTCTTC,CASSPRPVAGGSYNEQFF
TRBD1,TRBJ1-1,TRBV27,15,few,TGTGCCAGCAGTTTATCTCACAGGGGGCACACTGAAGCTTTCTTT,CASSLSHRGHTEAFF
TRBD1,TRBJ1-1,TRBV29-1,12,.,TGCAGCGTGGACAGGGAGGACACTGAAGCTTTCTTT,CSVDREDTEAFF
.,TRBJ2-7,TRBV19,17,.,TGTGCCAGTAGTATGGCCCCCCCGAGGGCTCGTCACAGTGAGCAGTACTTC,CASSMAPPRARHSEQYF
TRBD2,TRBJ2-7,TRBV7-2,14,once,TGTGCCAGCAGCTTGACTAGCGGTACCTACGAGCAGTACTTC,CASSLTSGTYEQYF
.,TRBJ2-2,TRBV7-9,17,.,TGTGCCAGCAGCTCAAAGCCCTGGACGGGAGTGACCGGGGAGCTGTTTTTT,CASSSKPWTGVTGELFF
.,TRBJ2-7,TRBV7-2,11,.,TGTGCCAGCAGCTCTTGGTACGAGCAGTACTTC,CASSSWYEQYF